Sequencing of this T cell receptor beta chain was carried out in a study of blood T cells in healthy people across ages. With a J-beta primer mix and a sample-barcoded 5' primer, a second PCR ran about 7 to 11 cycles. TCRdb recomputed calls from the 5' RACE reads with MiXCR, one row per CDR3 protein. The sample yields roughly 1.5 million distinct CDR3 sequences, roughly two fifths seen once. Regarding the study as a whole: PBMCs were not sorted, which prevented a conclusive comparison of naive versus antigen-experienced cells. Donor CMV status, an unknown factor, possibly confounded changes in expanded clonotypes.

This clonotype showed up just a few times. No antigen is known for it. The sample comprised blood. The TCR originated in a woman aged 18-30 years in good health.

CDR3: CASSQEVRVGYGYTF. DNA for the CDR3: TGCGCCAGCAGCCAAGAAGTCAGGGTCGGCTATGGCTACACCTTC. The V call is TRBV4-1, the J call TRBJ1-2, with D possibly being TRBD1 (5 bases). CDR3 size: 15 residues. The germline V and J ends were trimmed by 0 bases and 4 bases, with 12 bases remaining between them. Germline CDR1 and CDR2: MGHRA and YSYEKL.